A selection of T cell receptor beta chains follows, all from one sample in a study of OX40 agonist ivuxolimab in advanced cancers. The data were produced by immunoSEQ multiplex PCR, yet TCRdb's version contains in-frame clones alone and is incomplete. The table records roughly 79,000 clones, 85% to 95% of them present only once. This sample comprised CD4+ or CD8+ T cells sorted from blood, obtained in a trial of the OX40 agonist ivuxolimab. These receptors originate from an adult with an advanced solid tumor such as melanoma, head and neck, liver or kidney cancer. Both conserved end residues are part of each CDR3. Fields, in order: V gene, D gene, clone size, J gene, CDR3 DNA, CDR3 protein. D genes are given only for firm matches. The listing skips clone size in some rows; elsewhere it reads once, few, many or a size class.

TRBV13,TRBD2,-,TRBJ2-3,TGTGCCAGCAGCCTACTCGCCGCGGGGGGCGGCACAGATACGCAGTATTTT,CASSLLAAGGGTDTQYF
TRBV27,TRBD2,-,TRBJ2-3,TGTGCCAGCAGTTCACTAGCGGGGGGGTTAGATACGCAGTATTTT,CASSSLAGGLDTQYF
TRBV27,-,-,TRBJ1-2,TGTGCCAGCAGCAGTTTACCCCCGGGGGGCGACTATGGCTACACCTTC,CASSSLPPGGDYGYTF
TRBV5-1,-,-,TRBJ1-1,TGCGCCAGCACCGCAGGGACTGAAGCTTTCTTT,CASTAGTEAFF
TRBV2,-,-,TRBJ2-5,TGTGCCAGCAGTGAAGGGCGGTGGGAGACCCAGTACTTC,CASSEGRWETQYF
TRBV7-9,-,-,TRBJ2-1,TGTGCCAGCAGCAGGAACAATGAGCAGTTCTTC,CASSRNNEQFF
TRBV11-1,-,-,TRBJ1-2,TGTGCCAGCAGTGACACGTTCTATGGCTACACCTTC,CASSDTFYGYTF
TRBV6-5,TRBD1,few,TRBJ2-7,TGTGCCAGCAGTTACTCCCGAGAGACAGGGGACTACGAGCAGTACTTC,CASSYSRETGDYEQYF
TRBV23-1,TRBD1,-,TRBJ2-7,TGCGCCAGCAGTCAATCGGTGGGACAGGCCTCCTACGAGCAGTACTTC,CASSQSVGQASYEQYF
TRBV30,TRBD2,-,TRBJ2-1,TGTGCCTGGAGTACGACTAGCGGGGGGGTTTTATCCTACAATGAGCAGTTCTTC,CAWSTTSGGVLSYNEQFF
TRBV9,TRBD2,-,TRBJ2-1,TGTGCCAGCAGCGTAGAAGGGACGGGGGGGCCGGAGGAGCAGTTCTTC,CASSVEGTGGPEEQFF
TRBV7-2,-,-,TRBJ2-1,TGTGCCAGCAGCCATCATTCTAGCTCCTACAATGAGCAGTTCTTC,CASSHHSSSYNEQFF
TRBV5-6,TRBD1,-,TRBJ2-7,TGTGCCAGCAGCGTGGGACAGACCTACGAGCAGTACTTC,CASSVGQTYEQYF
TRBV27,-,-,TRBJ2-7,TGTGCCAGCAGTTCACCCACAGTCATCTACGAGCAGTACTTC,CASSSPTVIYEQYF
TRBV6-5,TRBD1,-,TRBJ2-2,TGTGCCAGCAGTTACGGGACAGGGGAGGGGGCCGGGGAGCTGTTTTTT,CASSYGTGEGAGELFF
TRBV9,TRBD1,-,TRBJ2-7,TGTGCCAGCAGCGTCGCCGGGACAGGGCTTTCCTACGAGCAGTACTTC,CASSVAGTGLSYEQYF
TRBV5-6,-,-,TRBJ2-7,TGTGCCAGCAGGAGAAGGGGGGGGCACCTCGAGCAGTACTTC,CASRRRGGHLEQYF
TRBV4-2,-,-,TRBJ2-1,TGTGCCAGCAGCCAAGATGTAGTCGACAATGAGCAGTTCTTC,CASSQDVVDNEQFF
TRBV7-2,-,-,TRBJ1-2,TGTGCCAGCAGCTTAGTCTGGACAGAAGATAACTATGGCTACACCTTC,CASSLVWTEDNYGYTF
TRBV27,-,-,TRBJ2-7,TGTGCCAGCAGTTTAGTATGGAGCTCCTACGAGCAGTACTTC,CASSLVWSSYEQYF
TRBV15,-,-,TRBJ2-3,TGTGCCACCAGCAGAGATAAGGGACATTTCTCTACAGATACGCAGTATTTT,CATSRDKGHFSTDTQYF
TRBV5-1,-,-,TRBJ1-2,TGCGCCAGCAGCTTTTCACAGGGCTTCTATGGCTACACCTTC,CASSFSQGFYGYTF
TRBV29-1,-,-,TRBJ2-2,TGCAGCGTTGGAGCGGTCACCGGGGAGCTGTTTTTT,CSVGAVTGELFF
TRBV4-3,-,-,TRBJ2-7,TGCGCCAGCAGCTCACGAGAGGGGGCCTACGAGCAGTACTTC,CASSSREGAYEQYF
TRBV10-3,-,-,TRBJ2-7,TGTGCCATCAGAACAGGGTCCTACGAGCAGTACTTC,CAIRTGSYEQYF
TRBV9,-,-,TRBJ2-1,TGTGCCAGCAGCGTCGGTGGGGCCGGTGAGCAGTTCTTC,CASSVGGAGEQFF
TRBV6-1,TRBD1,-,TRBJ1-1,TGTGCCAGCTACAGGGGGACTGAAGCTTTCTTT,CASYRGTEAFF
TRBV30,TRBD2,-,TRBJ2-5,TGTGCCTGGAGTGTACTAGCGGTAGAGACCCAGTACTTC,CAWSVLAVETQYF
TRBV4-1,TRBD2,-,TRBJ2-5,TGCGCCAGCAGCCAACCACCGGGACTAGCGGGGGGAACGTACCAAGAGACCCAGTACTTC,CASSQPPGLAGGTYQETQYF
TRBV5-4,-,-,TRBJ2-7,TGTGCCAGCAGCTTAAAGGGTACCTACGAGCAGTACTTC,CASSLKGTYEQYF
TRBV20-1,-,-,TRBJ2-1,TGCAGTGCTAGCCGGGGAAATGAGCAGTTCTTC,CSASRGNEQFF
TRBV10-3,-,-,TRBJ1-5,TGTGCCATCAGTGAGGACTTAGGGGGACAGCCCCAGCATTTT,CAISEDLGGQPQHF
TRBV13,-,-,TRBJ2-5,TGTGCCAGCAGGCAAGGGGCACAAGAGACCCAGTACTTC,CASRQGAQETQYF
TRBV18,-,-,TRBJ2-3,TGTGCCAGCTCACCACCCTACAGCCTTAAACCCACAGATACGCAGTATTTT,CASSPPYSLKPTDTQYF
TRBV5-4,-,-,TRBJ1-3,TGTGCCAGCAGCTACTGGGGTTCGGGCGGAAACACCATATATTTT,CASSYWGSGGNTIYF
TRBV5-7,-,-,TRBJ2-1,TGTGCCAGCAGCGTGACTAGACACAATGAGCAGTTCTTC,CASSVTRHNEQFF
TRBV9,TRBD1,-,TRBJ1-2,TGTGCCAGCAGCGTAGAGGGACAGGCCCTCTATGGCTACACCTTC,CASSVEGQALYGYTF
TRBV9,TRBD2,-,TRBJ2-7,TGTGCCAGCAGCGTAGCCGGCGGGGGGGCCTACGAGCAGTACTTC,CASSVAGGGAYEQYF
TRBV10-3,TRBD1,-,TRBJ2-2,TGTGCCATCAGTGAGTCAGTAGGGACAGGGGGCGACACCGGGGAGCTGTTTTTT,CAISESVGTGGDTGELFF
TRBV7-9,TRBD1,-,TRBJ2-7,TGTGCCAGCAGCTTAGCGCCAGGACAGGGACTCTACGAGCAGTACTTC,CASSLAPGQGLYEQYF
TRBV2,-,-,TRBJ1-1,TGTGCCAGCAGTGAAGTGTCGAACACTGAAGCTTTCTTT,CASSEVSNTEAFF
TRBV27,TRBD2,-,TRBJ2-5,TGTGCCAGCAGTTTATCGAACGAGCGGGGGGTGGAGACCCAGTACTTC,CASSLSNERGVETQYF
TRBV27,-,-,TRBJ1-1,TGTGCCAGCAGTTTGGATGGGGTGAACACTGAAGCTTTCTTT,CASSLDGVNTEAFF
TRBV9,-,-,TRBJ1-1,TGTGCCAGCAGCGTAGGGATGGGCACTGAAGCTTTCTTT,CASSVGMGTEAFF
TRBV16,-,-,TRBJ2-7,TGTGCCAGCAGCCAATCGGGACCCTACGAGCAGTACTTC,CASSQSGPYEQYF
TRBV4-1,-,-,TRBJ2-7,TGCGCCAGCAGCCAAGGGACAGACTACGAGCAGTACTTC,CASSQGTDYEQYF
TRBV7-6,-,once,TRBJ1-2,TGTGCCAGCAGCCCGGGGGCGCTTGGCTATGGCTACACCTTC,CASSPGALGYGYTF
TRBV27,TRBD1,-,TRBJ2-7,TGTGCCAGCAGAGACAGGGCTCACTACGAGCAGTACTTC,CASRDRAHYEQYF
TRBV7-6,-,-,TRBJ2-7,TGTGCCAGCAGCTTAGGAGATTCCTACGAGCAGTACTTC,CASSLGDSYEQYF
TRBV4-2,TRBD2,-,TRBJ2-1,TGTGCCAGCAGCCTTCGGGTAGCGGGGGCGTACAATGAGCAGTTCTTC,CASSLRVAGAYNEQFF